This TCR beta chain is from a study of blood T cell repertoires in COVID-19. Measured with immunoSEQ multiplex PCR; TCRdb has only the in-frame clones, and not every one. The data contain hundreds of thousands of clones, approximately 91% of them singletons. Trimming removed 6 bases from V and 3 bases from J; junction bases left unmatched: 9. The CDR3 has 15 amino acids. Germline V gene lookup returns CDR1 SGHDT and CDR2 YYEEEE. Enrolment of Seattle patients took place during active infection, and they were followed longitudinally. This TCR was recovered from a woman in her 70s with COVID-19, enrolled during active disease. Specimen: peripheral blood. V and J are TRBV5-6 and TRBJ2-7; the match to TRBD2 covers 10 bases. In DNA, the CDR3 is TGTGCCAGCACTTTCCCTAGCGGGGGTTACTACGAGCAGTACTTC. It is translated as CASTFPSGGYYEQYF. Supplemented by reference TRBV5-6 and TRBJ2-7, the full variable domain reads DAGVTQSPTHLIKTRGQQVTLRCSPKSGHDTVSWYQQALGQGPQFIFQYYEEEERQRGNFPDRFSGHQFPNYSSELNVNALLLGDSALYLCASTFPSGGYYEQYFGPGTRLTVT.